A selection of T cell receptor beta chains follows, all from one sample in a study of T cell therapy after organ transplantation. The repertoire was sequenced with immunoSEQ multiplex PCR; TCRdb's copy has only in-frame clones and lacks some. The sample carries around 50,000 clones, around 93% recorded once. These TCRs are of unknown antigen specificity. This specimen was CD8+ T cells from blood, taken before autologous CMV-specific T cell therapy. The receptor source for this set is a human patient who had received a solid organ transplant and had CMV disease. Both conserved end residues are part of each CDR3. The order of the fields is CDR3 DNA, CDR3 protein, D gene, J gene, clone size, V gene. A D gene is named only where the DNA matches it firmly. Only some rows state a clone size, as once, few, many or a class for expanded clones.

TGTGCCACCAGCAGAGATGAAGCAGACCACTACAATGAGCAGTTCTTC	CATSRDEADHYNEQFF	NA	TRBJ2-1	once	TRBV15
TGCAGCGTTGAAGATATAGGGGGCCTTGATACGCAGTATTTT	CSVEDIGGLDTQYF	TRBD1	TRBJ2-3	once	TRBV29-1
TGTGCCAGCAGCTCGGCAGTAGGGGGGATAGAGTACGAGCAGTACTTC	CASSSAVGGIEYEQYF	NA	TRBJ2-7	NA	TRBV13
TGTGCCAGCAGTTATGGAGTAGGTGGACCGAATGAAAAACTGTTTTTT	CASSYGVGGPNEKLFF	NA	TRBJ1-4	NA	TRBV6-5
TGTGCCAGCAGTCCCTCTGGCGGGCAAGACCTTTACGAGCAGTACTTC	CASSPSGGQDLYEQYF	NA	TRBJ2-7	NA	TRBV27
TGCAGCGTTGAAGGGGAGTGGGATACGCAGTATTTT	CSVEGEWDTQYF	NA	TRBJ2-3	NA	TRBV29-1
TGTGCCAGCAGCATTACAGGGGGCCATGAAGCTTTCTTT	CASSITGGHEAFF	TRBD1	TRBJ1-1	NA	TRBV9
TGTGCCAGCGGGGGTCGCAGGGCCCACTCCTACAATGAGCAGTTCTTC	CASGGRRAHSYNEQFF	NA	TRBJ2-1	NA	TRBV2
TGTGCCAGCAGTTCAACCGGGCCAGGGGAGCAGTTCTTC	CASSSTGPGEQFF	NA	TRBJ2-1	NA	TRBV14
TGTGCCAGCAGTTACTCGACAGGCTGGGGCTACACCTTC	CASSYSTGWGYTF	NA	TRBJ1-2	NA	TRBV6-5
TGTGCCAGCAGTTTAGGGAGGAACACTGAAGCTTTCTTT	CASSLGRNTEAFF	NA	TRBJ1-1	NA	TRBV27
TGTGCCAGCAGCAGCGGACAGGGGTCGAGCAATCAGCCCCAGCATTTT	CASSSGQGSSNQPQHF	TRBD1	TRBJ1-5	NA	TRBV7-8
TGTGCCTGGACCGGGGGCCGGCCGTGGACTGAAGCTTTCTTT	CAWTGGRPWTEAFF	NA	TRBJ1-1	NA	TRBV30
TGTGCCAGTAGCCCCTCGTGGAGAGAATCCTACGAGCAGTACTTC	CASSPSWRESYEQYF	NA	TRBJ2-7	NA	TRBV19
TGTGCCAGCAGACGCTCCGGGGCCTCGAAGAGCACTGAAGCTTTCTTT	CASRRSGASKSTEAFF	NA	TRBJ1-1	NA	TRBV27
TGTGCCAGTAGTAGAGAAACAGGATACAATGAGCAGTTCTTC	CASSRETGYNEQFF	NA	TRBJ2-1	NA	TRBV19
TGTGCCAGCAGTCACCAAGCGGGGGTCCCCTTACCGCTCCTGAATGAGCAGTTCTTC	CASSHQAGVPLPLLNEQFF	TRBD2	TRBJ2-1	once	TRBV27
TGCAGCGTTGAAGGCAGCCACTCCTACGAGCAGTACTTC	CSVEGSHSYEQYF	NA	TRBJ2-7	NA	TRBV29-1
TGCAGTATTTCATCGTGGAGGAATGAGATTTACGAGCAGTACTTC	CSISSWRNEIYEQYF	NA	TRBJ2-7	NA	TRBV29-1
TGCGCCAGCAGCCTGACAGAGAACACTGAAGCTTTCTTT	CASSLTENTEAFF	NA	TRBJ1-1	NA	TRBV4-3
TGTGCCAGCAGCGACCGACTAGCGGGGGAGACCCAGTACTTC	CASSDRLAGETQYF	TRBD2	TRBJ2-5	NA	TRBV11-2
TGTGCCAGCAGTTACGCAGGGACCTCCTACGAGCAGTACTTC	CASSYAGTSYEQYF	NA	TRBJ2-7	NA	TRBV6-5
TGTGCCAGCAGCAAAGATGCTAGGACAGGGACAGTGGGCACCATATATTTT	CASSKDARTGTVGTIYF	NA	TRBJ1-3	NA	TRBV21-1
TGTGCCAGTAGTATAACAGGAGAATACGAGCAGTACTTC	CASSITGEYEQYF	NA	TRBJ2-7	NA	TRBV19
TGTGCCAGCAGTTGGGACTTTTCCAGGGAGCTGTTTTTT	CASSWDFSRELFF	NA	TRBJ2-2	NA	TRBV5-6
TGTGCCAGCAGTTCCCTCGGGACAGAGATGTCCTACGAGCAGTACTTC	CASSSLGTEMSYEQYF	TRBD1	TRBJ2-7	NA	TRBV27
TGTGCCAGCAGACTTGGACGCGGGACTGAAGCTTTCTTT	CASRLGRGTEAFF	NA	TRBJ1-1	NA	TRBV7-9
TGTGCCAGCAGCTTAGCGCCGGGGGGCGGTGAAAAACTGTTTTTT	CASSLAPGGGEKLFF	NA	TRBJ1-4	once	TRBV7-8
TGTGCCAGCAGCTTCAATCCGGTTACTAACTATGGCTACACCTTC	CASSFNPVTNYGYTF	NA	TRBJ1-2	NA	TRBV7-6
TGCGCCAGCAGCCAAGACAGGGCCGACTACGAGCAGTACTTC	CASSQDRADYEQYF	NA	TRBJ2-7	NA	TRBV4-3
TGTGCCAGCAGCTTAAGCGGGACTTCCTACAATGAGCAGTTCTTC	CASSLSGTSYNEQFF	TRBD2	TRBJ2-1	once	TRBV7-9
TGCAGCGCTCCGACCGGATCGCAGGCCTATGGCTACACCTTC	CSAPTGSQAYGYTF	NA	TRBJ1-2	NA	TRBV29-1
TGTGCCAGCAGTGCAACTAGCGGCCTCCAAGAGACCCAGTACTTC	CASSATSGLQETQYF	TRBD2	TRBJ2-5	NA	TRBV2
TGTGCCATCAGTGAACGGGTCCAAGAGACCCAGTACTTC	CAISERVQETQYF	NA	TRBJ2-5	NA	TRBV10-3
TGTGCCAGTAGAACAGGGGGCGTGCAGCCCCAGCATTTT	CASRTGGVQPQHF	TRBD1	TRBJ1-5	NA	TRBV19
TGCGCCAGACATAAACAAGGACCGAAAAATTCACCCCTCCACTTT	CARHKQGPKNSPLHF	NA	TRBJ1-6	NA	TRBV23-1
TGTGCCAGCAGCTTAGTTATCGCTCTCGACTCTGGGGCCAACGTCCTGACTTTC	CASSLVIALDSGANVLTF	NA	TRBJ2-6	NA	TRBV11-2
TGTGCCAGCAGTGCCCTTAAAGGTAATAGCAATCAGCCCCAGCATTTT	CASSALKGNSNQPQHF	NA	TRBJ1-5	NA	TRBV2
TGTGCCAGCAGCCTTGGGAATGAGCAGTTCTTC	CASSLGNEQFF	NA	TRBJ2-1	NA	TRBV5-4
TGTGCCATCAGTGGCAGTAGCGGGGGGGCCCGACTCACAGATACGCAGTATTTT	CAISGSSGGARLTDTQYF	TRBD2	TRBJ2-3	once	TRBV10-3
TGTGCCAGCAGTTTAATTCCGACTGGACAAGAGACCCAGTACTTC	CASSLIPTGQETQYF	NA	TRBJ2-5	NA	TRBV27
TGTGCCAGCAGCTCTGAAGGCAATGAGCAGTTCTTC	CASSSEGNEQFF	NA	TRBJ2-1	NA	TRBV5-6
TGCAGCGTTGAGGGACATGGCACCGGGGAGCTGTTTTTT	CSVEGHGTGELFF	NA	TRBJ2-2	NA	TRBV29-1
TGTGCCAGTTCGGGGACCGGGGAGCTGTTTTTT	CASSGTGELFF	NA	TRBJ2-2	NA	TRBV19
TGTGCCAGCAGTGATGTGGGACTAGCAGTCGGGGAGCTGTTTTTT	CASSDVGLAVGELFF	TRBD2	TRBJ2-2	NA	TRBV6-1
TGTGCCAGCAGCCCCGGACAGGGTGGTAATGAGCAGTTCTTC	CASSPGQGGNEQFF	TRBD1	TRBJ2-1	NA	TRBV6-5
TGTGCCAGCAGTGCCGGGGGGGACCTAGGGGAGCAGTTCTTC	CASSAGGDLGEQFF	TRBD2	TRBJ2-1	medium-sized	TRBV6-4
TGTGCCAGTAGTATAGATATTTCCCCTAGCGGGAACCTAGATACGCAGTATTTT	CASSIDISPSGNLDTQYF	TRBD2	TRBJ2-3	NA	TRBV19
TGTGCCAGTAGCCTATCCCGGGCCACTGAAGCTTTCTTT	CASSLSRATEAFF	NA	TRBJ1-1	NA	TRBV19
TGTGCCAGCAGTTACTTGACCGGGACAGGGGCCGGCGAGCAGTACTTC	CASSYLTGTGAGEQYF	TRBD1	TRBJ2-7	NA	TRBV6-5
TGTGCCAGCAGTTACACGGATATTTCCTACAATGAGCAGTTCTTC	CASSYTDISYNEQFF	NA	TRBJ2-1	NA	TRBV6-5
TGTGCCAGCAGCTTGGCGGGACAGGGCTTGAACACTGAAGCTTTCTTT	CASSLAGQGLNTEAFF	TRBD1	TRBJ1-1	NA	TRBV7-9